The clone carrying this T cell receptor (beta chain) has at least ten counts. TCRdb redid the calling of the 5' RACE reads with MiXCR, one entry per CDR3 protein. The sample includes approximately 52,000 distinct CDR3 sequences, roughly 7% of them seen just once. This record belongs to a study of spatial heterogeneity in lung cancer. Time point reported: sample taken at primary tumor resection. Whole RNA came from tumor, nontumor lung or frozen PBMC and was sequenced without being sorted. This receptor was identified in a female donor with early-stage non-small cell lung cancer. Material: PBMCs, obtained at surgery.

CDR3 nucleotide sequence: TGTGCCAGCAGTCTGCTAGGAAAGACCCAGTACTTC. Its protein product is CASSLLGKTQYF. The genes are TRBV5-6 and TRBJ2-5, with D unclear. Germline CDR1 reads SGHDT; CDR2 reads YYEEEE. The CDR3 runs 12 residues. V lost 5 bases to trimming and J lost 6 bases, with 11 bases between them. Looking up the rest from reference TRBV5-6 and TRBJ2-5 gives the full variable domain: DAGVTQSPTHLIKTRGQQVTLRCSPKSGHDTVSWYQQALGQGPQFIFQYYEEEERQRGNFPDRFSGHQFPNYSSELNVNALLLGDSALYLCASSLLGKTQYFGPGTRLLVL.